One and the same sample provided the 30 T cell receptor beta chains below, sequenced in a study of CD4 and CD8 cells across lung adenocarcinoma regions. TCRdb recomputed calls from the PCR reads with MiXCR, one row per CDR3 protein. The profile shows 5,500 to 7,500 distinct CDR3 sequences, around half of them singletons. The material sequenced was CD8+ T cells from the center of a lung tumor. These receptors were collected from a male donor with lung adenocarcinoma. The CD4 and CD8 labels of this study may be unreliable.

This clonotype was found a few times. This CDR3 is CAISDHNSGSQETQYF. The DNA for the CDR3 is TGTGCCATCAGTGACCATAATTCGGGGAGTCAAGAGACCCAGTACTTC. The chain is built from TRBV10-3 and TRBJ2-5, with D possibly TRBD2 on 5 matching bases. The germline V gene has CDR1 ENHRY and CDR2 SYGVKD. Trimming cost V 3 bases and J 2 bases, with 16 bases left between them. CDR3 size: 16 residues.

The chain employs TRBV4-3 and TRBJ2-4; tentatively, D is TRBD1 (7 bases). Trimming took 1 base from V and 8 from J, leaving 18 bases between them. The CDR3 contains 16 residues. Germline V CDR1 and CDR2: LGHNA, YSLEER. The CDR3 sequence: CASSQVRDSPGDIQYF. CDR3 bases: TGCGCCAGCAGCCAAGTACGGGACAGCCCGGGGGACATTCAGTACTTC.

The chain couples TRBV6-1 to TRBJ2-1; tentative D call: TRBD1 (5 bases). The CDR3 loop spans 13 amino acids. V gave up 7 bases and J gave up 10 bases, with 17 bases separating them. Germline CDR1 and CDR2: MNHNS and SASEGT. The CDR3 nucleotides read TGTGCCAGCAACCAACAGGATCCCTACGAGCAGTTCTTC. It is translated as CASNQQDPYEQFF.

The chain carries TRBV27 and TRBJ2-5, with 8 bases identical to TRBD1. This CDR3 is built from 15 residues. J lost 5 bases, V lost 5 bases, and 10 bases had no gene match. Germline CDR1 reads MNHEY; CDR2 reads SMNVEV (reference sequence). This CDR3 is CASSADRGVGETQYF. DNA of the CDR3: TGTGCCAGCAGTGCAGACAGGGGAGTGGGGGAGACCCAGTACTTC.

V usage is TRBV10-2 and J usage is TRBJ2-1; 7 nucleotides match TRBD2. Germline-derived CDR1 and CDR2 are WSHSY and SAAADI. The CDR3 totals 13 residues. Trimming cost V 7 bases and J 7 bases; bases outside gene matches: 7. The CDR3 region has the DNA TGCGCCAGCATGGCGGGAGAGGATAATGAGCAGTTCTTC. This translates into CASMAGEDNEQFF.

The gene calls are TRBV9 and TRBJ2-3, with 8 bases fitting TRBD2. The J segment lost 2 bases and the V segment lost 4 bases, leaving 12 bases of the junction unmatched. CDR3 length equals 17 residues. The germline V gene encodes CDR1 SGDLS and CDR2 YYNGEE. The CDR3 loop is CASSKRPLAGTTDTQYF. The CDR3 DNA sequence: TGTGCCAGCAGCAAACGACCGTTAGCGGGGACCACAGATACGCAGTATTTT.

Notes on this clonotype: Mismatch with germline at one junction end may stem from a read error. The rearrangement joins TRBV6-5 to TRBJ2-4, with D tentatively TRBD1 or TRBD2 (5 bases each). Germline V gene data show CDR1 as MNHEY and CDR2 as SVGAGI. The CDR3 is 15 residues long. The CDR3 protein is CASSFSRGGQNIQYF. The CDR3 DNA sequence: TGTGCCAGCAGTTTTTCCCGGGGCGGGCAAAACATCCAGTACTTC.

CDR3 region: CASRLGLAGGRNEQFF. In DNA form, the CDR3 reads TGTGCCAGCAGGCTCGGTCTAGCGGGAGGTAGGAATGAGCAGTTCTTC. The chain couples TRBV6-1 to TRBJ2-1; 11 nucleotides agree with TRBD2. CDR3 length: 16 amino acids. Germline V gene data show CDR1 as MNHNS and CDR2 as SASEGT. J was trimmed by 7 bases and V by 6 bases; bases with no gene match: 11.

V gene TRBV5-1 combines with J gene TRBJ2-3; D not resolved. Germline V gene lookup returns CDR1 SGHRS and CDR2 YFSETQ. The CDR3 sequence is 13 residues long. V lost 0 bases and J lost 11, with 13 bases in between. This CDR3 is CASSLESTDEQYF. The CDR3 nucleotides are TGCGCCAGCAGCTTGGAGAGCACAGATGAGCAGTATTTT. The variable domain in full, completed from reference TRBV5-1 and TRBJ2-3, reads KAGVTQTPRYLIKTRGQQVTLSCSPISGHRSVSWYQQTPGQGLQFLFEYFSETQRNKGNFPGRFSGRQFSNSRSEMNVSTLELGDSALYLCASSLESTDEQYFGPGTRLTVL.

The chain combines TRBV6-9 with TRBJ2-1; D is perhaps TRBD1 or TRBD2 (5 bases each). The germline gives CDR1 MNHGY, CDR2 SVAAGI. This CDR3 is built from 13 residues. Trimming left V 11 bases short and J 2 bases short, with 13 bases between. Here the CDR3 DNA reads TGTGCCTCTCGGGGCAGCGCCTACAATGAGCAGTTCTTC. Its protein is CASRGSAYNEQFF.

This sequence joins TRBV7-2 and TRBJ1-3, with a weak D call TRBD1 (6 bases). V dropped 7 bases and J dropped 0 bases, with 25 bases sitting between them. Germline loops: CDR1 SGHTA, CDR2 FQGNSA. This CDR3 has 19 amino acids. CDR3 sequence reads: CASTLRGGIIKSSGNTIYF. CDR3 sequence (DNA): TGTGCCAGCACCCTCAGGGGAGGGATTATTAAAAGCTCTGGAAACACCATATATTTT.

Within the sample, this clonotype is medium-sized. The CDR3 here is CASTSDLADTQYF. The CDR3 DNA is TGTGCCAGCACCTCTGATCTCGCAGATACGCAGTATTTT. The genes are TRBV6-1 and TRBJ2-3; D is unresolved. CDR3 length equals 13 residues. The germline V gene has CDR1 MNHNS and CDR2 SASEGT. Trimming stripped 7 bases from V and 4 bases from J, with 12 bases between.

On this clonotype: An end of the junction differs from the germline gene, which may be a read error. The rearrangement links TRBV6-1 to TRBJ2-3; TRBD1 or TRBD2 may be the D gene (7 bases each). This CDR3 is 15 amino acids long. The germline gives CDR1 MNHNS, CDR2 SASEGT. The CDR3 DNA reads TGTGCCAGGGGGTCCGGGGGAGGGGGCAAGTATACGCAGTACTTT. Amino acid sequence: CARGSGGGGKYTQYF.

On this clonotype itself: Germline and junction disagree at one end, which may indicate a read error. V is TRBV6-4 and J is TRBJ2-3; TRBD2 might be the D (7 bases). This CDR3 is 16 amino acids long. Germline loops: CDR1 MRHNA, CDR2 SNTAGT. For the CDR3, the DNA is TGTGCCAGCGGGGAGGGAGGGGGGGGTGACACAGATACGCAGTATTTC. Translated, it gives CASGEGGGGDTDTQYF.

The J gene is TRBJ1-6, the V gene TRBV10-1; D not certain. This CDR3 has 13 amino acids. V shed 3 bases and J shed 7 bases, with 7 bases lying between them. Germline V gives CDR1 WNHNN, CDR2 SYGVQD (reference sequence). CDR3 protein: CASSDTANSPLHF. The DNA for the CDR3 is TGCGCCAGCAGTGACACCGCAAATTCACCCCTCCACTTT.

The chain carries TRBV20-1 and TRBJ2-1; D is unclear. The V end was cut by 0 bases, the J end by 7 bases, with 7 bases between. The germline CDR1 and CDR2 sequences are DFQATT and SNEGSKA (reference sequence). CDR3 length equals 12 residues. In DNA, the CDR3 is TGCAGTGCTAGAGAGCAGGCAAATGAGCAGTTCTTC. Translation: CSAREQANEQFF.

In this sample, this clonotype turned up a few times. The rearrangement links TRBV7-2 to TRBJ2-1; 10 bases agree with TRBD2. Germline values: CDR1 SGHTA, CDR2 FQGNSA. J lost 0 bases, V lost 3 bases, and 2 bases had no gene match. The CDR3 is 16 amino acids. The CDR3 DNA follows: TGTGCCAGCAGCTTTCCTAGCGGGAGCTCCTACAATGAGCAGTTCTTC. Encoded protein: CASSFPSGSSYNEQFF.

Notes on this clonotype: A junction end diverges from the germline sequence, so it may reflect a read error. The chain recombines TRBV7-2 with TRBJ2-1, with a possible D match to TRBD2 (5 bases). Germline CDR1 is SGHTA and CDR2 is FQGNSA. The CDR3 runs to 22 residues. The CDR3 nucleotides are TGTGCCCCAAGCTTCTGTGGGTCTCTTTGCATTGAGGGTGCAAGCTCAGAGGTGCCTTGCTGCTTC. Amino acid sequence: CAPSFCGSLCIEGASSEVPCCF.

This clonotype showed up just a few times. V gene TRBV6-1 combines with J gene TRBJ2-1; D is ambiguous. This CDR3 is built from 14 residues. Germline CDR1 is MNHNS and CDR2 is SASEGT. V was clipped by 0 bases and J by 4 bases, with 7 bases between them. The CDR3 coding sequence is TGTGCCAGCAGTGAAGCCTTCACGTACAATGAGCAGTTCTTC. Protein sequence: CASSEAFTYNEQFF.

The J gene is TRBJ1-2, the V gene TRBV10-3; 12 bases line up with TRBD1. The CDR3 is 17 amino acids. Losses at the gene ends were 3 bases for V and 4 bases for J; bases not matched to a gene: 9. Germline V CDR1 and CDR2: ENHRY, SYGVKD. CDR3 region: CAISDNPGQGAVYGYTF. As DNA, the CDR3 is TGTGCCATCAGTGACAACCCGGGACAGGGGGCGGTCTATGGCTACACCTTC.

The CDR3 DNA reads TGTGCCAGCAGCCTATTATTCGGGACCACCTACGAGCAGTACTTC. Translating gives CASSLLFGTTYEQYF. The chain couples TRBV27 to TRBJ2-5, with D perhaps assigned TRBD1 or TRBD2 (5 bases each). The DNA end is a closer match to TRBJ2-7, so the J assignment may be wrong. Germline V CDR1 and CDR2: MNHEY, SMNVEV (reference sequence). The CDR3 sequence is 15 residues long.

A few counts support this clonotype. The chain carries TRBV4-1 and TRBJ2-3; D gene unclear. Germline-derived CDR1 and CDR2 are MGHRA and YSYEKL. V was trimmed by 4 bases and J by 3 bases, leaving 8 bases between them. The CDR3 sequence is 13 residues long. The CDR3 loop reads CASSRTLTDTQYF. The DNA of the CDR3 is TGCGCCAGCAGCCGAACCCTAACAGATACGCAGTATTTT.

CDR3 amino acids: CASSRREGYEQYF. CDR3 bases: TGTGCCAGCAGTAGGAGAGAGGGCTACGAGCAGTACTTC. V and J are TRBV6-1 and TRBJ2-1; D is perhaps TRBD2 (5 bases). Judging by the DNA end, TRBJ2-7 fits better; the J call may be wrong. Germline V gene lookup returns CDR1 MNHNS and CDR2 SASEGT. This CDR3 contains 13 residues.

By share of the sample, this clonotype is medium-sized. J is TRBJ2-1 and V is TRBV6-1; 10 bases align to TRBD1. The CDR3 spans 15 residues. Trimming at V came to 5 bases and at J to 12 bases, leaving 13 bases not matched to a gene. The V gene's germline CDR1 is MNHNS and CDR2 SASEGT. CDR3 amino acids: CASSLGQGVTWGQFF. Written as DNA, the CDR3 is TGTGCCAGCAGTCTCGGACAGGGGGTAACGTGGGGGCAGTTCTTC.

The rearrangement uses TRBV7-2 and TRBJ2-1, with 9 bases fitting TRBD1. Trimming took 1 base from V and 12 from J; bases not matched to a gene: 10. Germline CDR1 SGHTA, CDR2 FQGNSA. The CDR3 has 15 amino acids. CDR3 amino acids: CASSLDGTGHRGQFF. The CDR3 DNA follows: TGTGCCAGCAGCTTAGACGGGACAGGGCATCGGGGGCAGTTCTTC.

Concerning this clonotype: At one of its ends the junction is not consistent with the germline gene, which may arise from a read error. The chain links TRBV6-1 to TRBJ2-1; 7 bases are a match to TRBD2. The V gene's germline CDR1 is MNHNS and CDR2 SASEGT. The CDR3 contains 17 residues. The CDR3 DNA reads TGTGCCAGCAGCCAAGGGCTCGCGGGAGCTCGCTCCAATGCGCAGTTTTTC. It translates to CASSQGLAGARSNAQFF.

The chain combines TRBV6-1 with TRBJ2-2, with TRBD2 identical over 11 bases. Germline-derived CDR1 and CDR2 are MNHNS and SASEGT. J lost 13 bases, V lost 7 bases, and 14 bases had no gene match. CDR3 size: 15 residues. The DNA of the CDR3 is TGTGCCAGCACCGTCCTAGCGGGGGGCACCGATACGCTGTTTTTT. Its protein product is CASTVLAGGTDTLFF.

This rearrangement joins TRBV7-2 to TRBJ2-1; D not certain. CDR3 length equals 16 residues. V lost 2 bases to trimming and J lost 5 bases, with 16 bases between them. Germline CDR1 is SGHTA and CDR2 is FQGNSA. This CDR3 is CASSLFGLGANNEQFF. CDR3 DNA sequence: TGTGCCAGCAGCTTATTTGGGCTAGGTGCGAACAATGAGCAGTTCTTC. The whole variable domain, filled in from reference TRBV7-2 and TRBJ2-1, reads GAGVSQSPSNKVTEKGKDVELRCDPISGHTALYWYRQSLGQGLEFLIYFQGNSAPDKSGLPSDRFSAERTGGSVSTLTIQRTQQEDSAVYLCASSLFGLGANNEQFFGPGTRLTVL.

This clonotype was detected a few times. The germline gene is not matched at one end of the junction; a read error may be the cause. The chain employs TRBV27 and TRBJ1-6; D is unresolved. The CDR3 is 14 residues long. Per the germline V gene, CDR1 is MNHEY and CDR2 is SMNVEV (reference sequence). Here the CDR3 DNA reads TGTGCCAGCAGTTTGAAAGCGATAAGGAGCGAGCAGTACTTT. Protein product: CASSLKAIRSEQYF.

By share of the sample, this clonotype is medium-sized. The V gene is TRBV6-5, the J gene TRBJ2-1; 9 positions match TRBD2. The better agreement between TRBJ2-7 and the DNA end casts doubt on the J call. CDR1 is MNHEY and CDR2 is SVGAGI in the germline V gene. This CDR3 has 15 amino acids. As DNA, the CDR3 is TGTGCCAGCAAAATCCGGGGTAGCGGGAGCTACGAGCAGTACTTC. This translates into CASKIRGSGSYEQYF.